These 21 T cell receptor beta chains share one sample of origin, sequenced in a study of blood T cell repertoires in COVID-19. Produced via immunoSEQ multiplex PCR; TCRdb's table is partial and in-frame only. The data contain about 33,000 clones, about 87% of them singletons. Sequenced material: peripheral blood. The receptor set was obtained from a man between 65 and 85 years old with acute or convalescent COVID-19.

The J gene is TRBJ2-2, the V gene TRBV7-9; 7 bases are shared with TRBD1. The CDR3 is 15 residues long. Per the germline V gene, CDR1 is SEHNR and CDR2 is FQNEAQ (reference sequence). After removal of 5 bases from V and 0 bases from J, the junction contained 3 bases not matched to a gene. The CDR3 region has the DNA TGTGCCAGCAGCGTCGGGACAGCGAACACCGGGGAGCTGTTTTTT. As protein: CASSVGTANTGELFF.

The chain joins TRBV6-1 to TRBJ2-7; D perhaps matches TRBD2 (6 bases). The CDR3 consists of 16 residues. Trimming pared 3 bases from V and 0 bases from J, leaving 15 bases between. In germline, CDR1 is MNHNS, CDR2 SASEGT. In nucleotides, the CDR3 is TGTGCCAGCAGTGAGGTAACCGGGACTTACTCCTACGAGCAGTACTTC. Protein: CASSEVTGTYSYEQYF.

The V and J genes are TRBV7-9 and TRBJ2-3; TRBD2 might be the D (5 bases). V was pared by 4 bases and J by 2 bases, with 19 bases between. The germline V gene has CDR1 SEHNR and CDR2 FQNEAQ (reference sequence). The length of the CDR3 is 17 residues. CDR3: CASSYYGRASATDTQYF. DNA of the CDR3: TGTGCCAGCAGCTATTACGGGCGGGCGAGCGCCACAGATACGCAGTATTTT.

This clone came up once. The chain employs TRBV5-1 and TRBJ1-1; maybe TRBD1 (5 bases). Trimming pared 4 bases from V and 0 bases from J, leaving 7 bases between. The length of the CDR3 is 13 residues. Germline V CDR1 and CDR2: SGHRS, YFSETQ. The CDR3 region is CASSKGMNTEAFF. CDR3 nucleotide sequence: TGCGCCAGCAGCAAGGGGATGAACACTGAAGCTTTCTTT.

V is TRBV19 and J is TRBJ2-7, with D hard to call. With 1 base removed from V and 4 bases from J, the gap between germline ends came to 8 bases. The CDR3 has 13 amino acids. Per germline, CDR1 LNHDA and CDR2 SQIVND (reference sequence). CDR3 DNA: TGTGCCAGTAGTATAGGTTGGCAGTACGAGCAGTACTTC. Residues: CASSIGWQYEQYF.

This chain connects TRBV5-1 to TRBJ1-1; D remains ambiguous. V lost 0 bases and J 0 bases, leaving 6 bases between the germline ends. This CDR3 contains 14 residues. Germline values: CDR1 SGHRS, CDR2 YFSETQ. Written as DNA, the CDR3 is TGCGCCAGCAGCTTGGGTCAGATGAACACTGAAGCTTTCTTT. Its translation is CASSLGQMNTEAFF. The whole variable domain, filled in from reference TRBV5-1 and TRBJ1-1, reads KAGVTQTPRYLIKTRGQQVTLSCSPISGHRSVSWYQQTPGQGLQFLFEYFSETQRNKGNFPGRFSGRQFSNSRSEMNVSTLELGDSALYLCASSLGQMNTEAFFGQGTRLTVV.

This sequence joins TRBV11-3 and TRBJ2-1, with TRBD1 identical over 8 bases. This CDR3 is 16 amino acids long. Germline V gives CDR1 SGHNT, CDR2 YENEEA. The J segment lost 4 bases and the V segment lost 2 bases, leaving 7 bases of the junction unmatched. CDR3 loop: CASSLYGDRGYNEQFF. The CDR3 DNA reads as TGTGCCAGCAGCTTATACGGAGACAGGGGATACAATGAGCAGTTCTTC.

V gene TRBV19 combines with J gene TRBJ2-2, with a possible D match to TRBD2 (6 bases). V was pared by 7 bases and J by 6 bases, with 15 bases between. The CDR3 has 14 amino acids. CDR1 is LNHDA and CDR2 is SQIVND in the germline V gene (reference sequence). The CDR3 bases are TGTGCCAGTACCGGGACTCCCGGGTCCGGGGAGCTGTTTTTT. Residues: CASTGTPGSGELFF.

This clone appeared a few times. The rearrangement links TRBV6-1 to TRBJ2-5; a possible D gene is TRBD2 (5 bases). V lost 1 base and J 1 base, leaving 7 bases between the germline ends. The CDR3 has 14 residues. Germline V CDR1 and CDR2: MNHNS, SASEGT. DNA of the CDR3: TGTGCCAGCAGTGAAGTGCGGGCCCAAGAGACCCAGTACTTC. This gives the protein CASSEVRAQETQYF.

The rearrangement links TRBV5-4 to TRBJ2-7, with TRBD1 matching over 8 bases. CDR3 size: 12 residues. CDR1 and CDR2 (germline): SGHNT, YYREEE (reference sequence). V lost 4 bases and J lost 4; bases outside the gene matches: 1. The CDR3 here is CASSRDRYEQYF. The CDR3 bases are TGTGCCAGCAGCCGGGACAGGTACGAGCAGTACTTC.

The sample holds a few counts of this clone. The CDR3 sequence: CASSVGLAGGRFNEQFF. The CDR3 DNA reads TGTGCCAGCAGCGTAGGACTAGCGGGGGGGCGATTCAATGAGCAGTTCTTC. This chain joins TRBV9 and TRBJ2-1; the match to TRBD2 covers 14 bases. The CDR3 has 17 amino acids. Germline CDR1 is SGDLS and CDR2 is YYNGEE. The trim removed 0 bases at V and 6 bases at J, leaving 5 bases unmatched.

J is TRBJ2-3 and V is TRBV9, with 11 bases that match TRBD2. With V trimmed by 4 bases and J by 6 bases, 7 bases remained unmatched. The CDR3 spans 15 residues. CDR1 is SGDLS and CDR2 is YYNGEE in the germline V gene. The CDR3 loop is CASSSRLAGLDTQYF. CDR3 nucleotide sequence: TGTGCCAGCAGCTCCAGACTAGCGGGACTTGATACGCAGTATTTT.

This clone was observed once. The J gene is TRBJ1-6, the V gene TRBV9; tentative D call: TRBD1 (5 bases). The CDR3 contains 14 residues. Between the trimmed V and J ends, which lost 4 bases and 10 bases, there was a span of 15 bases. Germline assignment: CDR1 SGDLS and CDR2 YYNGEE. The CDR3 protein is CASSMGQVRSPLHF. For the CDR3, the DNA is TGTGCCAGCAGCATGGGGCAGGTCCGGTCACCCCTCCACTTT.

The chain employs TRBV6-6 and TRBJ2-2; no firm D call. CDR1 and CDR2 (germline): MNHNY, SVGAGI (reference sequence). The CDR3 loop spans 14 amino acids. Deletions cut 0 bases from V and 5 bases from J, with 7 bases between. CDR3 nucleotide sequence: TGTGCCAGCAGTTACTCCCCCCAAACCGGGGAGCTGTTTTTT. Translation gives CASSYSPQTGELFF.

V and J are TRBV25-1 and TRBJ1-6; 8 bases line up with TRBD1. The ends lost 0 bases at V and 7 bases at J; junction bases unmatched: 8. The germline gives CDR1 MGHDK, CDR2 SYGVNS. This CDR3 comprises 17 residues. The DNA of the CDR3 is TGTGCCAGCAGTGAATACGAGACAGGGGAGGGGAATTCACCCCTCCACTTT. Protein sequence: CASSEYETGEGNSPLHF. The full variable domain, with the rest looked up from reference TRBV25-1 and TRBJ1-6, is EADIYQTPRYLVIGTGKKITLECSQTMGHDKMYWYQQDPGMELHLIHYSYGVNSTEKGDLSSESTVSRIRTEHFPLTLESARPSHTSQYLCASSEYETGEGNSPLHFGNGTRLTVT.

This rearrangement joins TRBV6-2 or TRBV6-3 to TRBJ1-6; maybe TRBD1 (6 bases). The CDR3 extends over 14 amino acids. Trimming left V 5 bases short and J 6 bases short, with 11 bases between. Germline loops: CDR1 MNHEY, CDR2 SVGEGT. The CDR3 reads CASSRTESNSPLHF. The CDR3 nucleotides read TGTGCCAGCAGTCGGACAGAAAGTAATTCACCCCTCCACTTT.

This chain links TRBV7-2 with TRBJ1-2, with D hard to call. V was cut by 0 bases and J by 4 bases, with 9 bases left in between. The CDR3 is 14 residues long. Germline V gene sequence: CDR1 SGHTA, CDR2 FQGNSA. The CDR3 protein is CASSLARGSYGYTF. The CDR3, as DNA: TGTGCCAGCAGCTTAGCTCGGGGAAGCTATGGCTACACCTTC.

CDR3 DNA sequence: TGTGCCAGCAGCTTTCGAGCGGGTCCCAGTGGCTACACCTTC. This translates into CASSFRAGPSGYTF. The V call is TRBV6-5, the J call TRBJ1-2, with D unclear. CDR3 length: 14 amino acids. Trimming cost V 6 bases and J 7 bases, with 18 bases left between them. Germline values: CDR1 MNHEY, CDR2 SVGAGI.

The V and J genes are TRBV19 and TRBJ2-2; 9 nucleotides align to TRBD1. The CDR3 totals 16 residues. V lost 5 bases and J lost 2; bases outside the gene matches: 6. In germline, CDR1 is LNHDA, CDR2 SQIVND (reference sequence). The CDR3 here is CASSSRTGANTGELFF. The CDR3 DNA is TGTGCCAGTAGTTCCCGGACAGGGGCCAACACCGGGGAGCTGTTTTTT.

This clone was observed a single time. The chain employs TRBV30 and TRBJ2-3; D might be TRBD2 (6 bases). Trimming stripped 0 bases from V and 0 bases from J, with 13 bases between. Germline CDR1 and CDR2: GTSNPN and SVGIG (reference sequence). This CDR3 comprises 16 residues. This CDR3 reads CAWSVPGGASTDTQYF. CDR3 DNA: TGTGCCTGGAGTGTACCTGGCGGGGCTAGCACAGATACGCAGTATTTT.

V is TRBV11-3 and J is TRBJ1-3, with no clear D. V dropped 1 base and J dropped 7 bases, with 14 bases sitting between them. The CDR3 runs to 15 residues. From germline, CDR1 is SGHNT and CDR2 YENEEA. The DNA of the CDR3 is TGTGCCAGCAGCTTAGGTGACGGAGCTTGGAACACCATATATTTT. It is translated as CASSLGDGAWNTIYF.